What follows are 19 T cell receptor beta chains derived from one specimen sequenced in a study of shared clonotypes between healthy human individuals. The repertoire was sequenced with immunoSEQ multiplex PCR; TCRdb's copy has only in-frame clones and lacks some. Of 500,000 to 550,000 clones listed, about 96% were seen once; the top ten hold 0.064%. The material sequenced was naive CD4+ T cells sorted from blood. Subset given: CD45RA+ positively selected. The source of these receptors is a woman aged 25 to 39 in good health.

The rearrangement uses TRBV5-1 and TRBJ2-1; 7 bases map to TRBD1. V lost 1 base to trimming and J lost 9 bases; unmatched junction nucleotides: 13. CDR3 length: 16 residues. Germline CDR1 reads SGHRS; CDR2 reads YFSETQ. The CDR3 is CASSLYSGGIEGEQFF. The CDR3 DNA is TGCGCCAGCAGCTTGTACTCAGGGGGTATTGAGGGTGAGCAGTTCTTC.

The CDR3 spells CSVGAGGPSYEQYF. The CDR3 bases are TGCAGCGTCGGAGCGGGAGGGCCGTCCTACGAGCAGTACTTC. The chain recombines TRBV29-1 with TRBJ2-7; 10 bases line up with TRBD2. Germline V CDR1 and CDR2: SQVTM, ANQGSEA. There are 14 residues in the CDR3. Germline trimming cut 6 bases from V and 1 base from J; bases unmatched to any gene: 6.

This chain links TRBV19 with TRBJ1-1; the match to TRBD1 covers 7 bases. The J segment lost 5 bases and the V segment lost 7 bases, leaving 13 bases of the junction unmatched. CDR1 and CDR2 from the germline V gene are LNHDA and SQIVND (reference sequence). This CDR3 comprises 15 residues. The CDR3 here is CASIQTDRVYTEAFF. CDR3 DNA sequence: TGTGCCAGTATTCAAACAGACAGGGTTTATACTGAAGCTTTCTTT.

The CDR3 DNA is TGTGCCAGCAGTGTCGGGAGGGAATACAATGAGCAGTTCTTC. Translating it yields CASSVGREYNEQFF. The V call is TRBV6-4, the J call TRBJ2-1; 8 bases line up with TRBD2. The CDR3 loop spans 14 amino acids. Unmatched junction bases numbered 3, after V lost 4 bases and J lost 4 bases. Germline loops: CDR1 MRHNA, CDR2 SNTAGT.

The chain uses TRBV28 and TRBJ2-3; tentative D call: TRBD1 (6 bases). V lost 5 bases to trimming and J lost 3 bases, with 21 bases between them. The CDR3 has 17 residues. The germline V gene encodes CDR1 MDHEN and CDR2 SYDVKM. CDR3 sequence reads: CASSEPSGTRGTDTQYF. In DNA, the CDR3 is TGTGCCAGCAGTGAACCCTCAGGGACAAGGGGAACAGATACGCAGTATTTT.

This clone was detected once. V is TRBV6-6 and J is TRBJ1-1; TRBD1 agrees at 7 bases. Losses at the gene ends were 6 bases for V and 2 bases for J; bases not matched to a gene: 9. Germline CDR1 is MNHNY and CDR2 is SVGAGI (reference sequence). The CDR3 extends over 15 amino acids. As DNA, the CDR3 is TGTGCCAGCAGCGCATACCACAGGGGAAACACTGAAGCTTTCTTT. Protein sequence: CASSAYHRGNTEAFF.

DNA of the CDR3: TGTGCCAGCAGTTTATTGGGACAGAACACAGATACGCAGTATTTT. Its translation is CASSLLGQNTDTQYF. V and J are TRBV27 and TRBJ2-3; 7 positions agree with TRBD1. The CDR3 contains 15 residues. In germline, CDR1 is MNHEY, CDR2 SMNVEV (reference sequence). Trimming removed 1 base from V and 2 bases from J; junction bases left unmatched: 3.

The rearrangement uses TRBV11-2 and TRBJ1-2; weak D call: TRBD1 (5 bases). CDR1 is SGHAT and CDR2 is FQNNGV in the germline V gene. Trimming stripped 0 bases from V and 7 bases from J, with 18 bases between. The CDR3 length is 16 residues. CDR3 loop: CASSLDGTGGLVGYTF. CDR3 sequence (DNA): TGTGCCAGCAGCTTAGATGGTACGGGGGGTCTTGTTGGCTACACCTTC.

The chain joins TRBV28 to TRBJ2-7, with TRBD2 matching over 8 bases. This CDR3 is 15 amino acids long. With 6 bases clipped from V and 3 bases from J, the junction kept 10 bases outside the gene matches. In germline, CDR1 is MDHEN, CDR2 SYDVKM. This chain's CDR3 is CASRVLAGLNYEQYF. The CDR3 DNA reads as TGTGCCAGCAGGGTTTTAGCGGGATTAAACTACGAGCAGTACTTC.

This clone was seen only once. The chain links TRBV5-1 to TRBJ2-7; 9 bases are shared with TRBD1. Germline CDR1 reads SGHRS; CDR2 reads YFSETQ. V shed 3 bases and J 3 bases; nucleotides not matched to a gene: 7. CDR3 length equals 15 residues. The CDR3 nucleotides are TGCGCCAGCAGCTGGGACAGGGAGGTCGGCTACGAGCAGTACTTC. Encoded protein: CASSWDREVGYEQYF.

The CDR3 nucleotides read TGCGCCAGCAGAGCACTCACCGGCCAAGAGACCCAGTACTTC. Protein: CASRALTGQETQYF. This chain links TRBV5-1 with TRBJ2-5, with D unclear. CDR3 size: 14 residues. Germline V gene sequence: CDR1 SGHRS, CDR2 YFSETQ. V lost 5 bases, J lost 1 base, and 12 bases lay in between.

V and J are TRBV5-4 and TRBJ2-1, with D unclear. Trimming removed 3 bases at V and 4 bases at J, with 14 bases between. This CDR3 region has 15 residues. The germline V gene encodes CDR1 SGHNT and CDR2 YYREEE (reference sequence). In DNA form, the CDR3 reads TGTGCCAGCAGCTCCGACGGAAACCCTTACAATGAGCAGTTCTTC. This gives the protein CASSSDGNPYNEQFF.

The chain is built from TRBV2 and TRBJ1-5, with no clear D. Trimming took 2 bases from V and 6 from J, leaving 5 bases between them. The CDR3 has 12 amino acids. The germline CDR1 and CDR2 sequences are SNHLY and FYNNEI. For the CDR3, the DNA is TGTGCCAGCAGTGAACGAGGTCAGCCCCAGCATTTT. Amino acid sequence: CASSERGQPQHF.

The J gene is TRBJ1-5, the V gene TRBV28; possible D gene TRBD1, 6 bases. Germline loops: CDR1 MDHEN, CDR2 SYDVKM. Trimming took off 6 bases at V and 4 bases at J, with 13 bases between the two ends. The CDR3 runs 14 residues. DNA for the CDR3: TGTGCCAGCAGCGAGGACAGAGAAAATCAGCCCCAGCATTTT. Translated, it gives CASSEDRENQPQHF.

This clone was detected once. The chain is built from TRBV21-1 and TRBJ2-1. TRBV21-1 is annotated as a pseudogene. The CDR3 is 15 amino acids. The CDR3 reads CASSKWNGDYNEQFF. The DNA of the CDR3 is TGTGCCAGCAGCAAATGGAACGGCGACTACAATGAGCAGTTCTTC.

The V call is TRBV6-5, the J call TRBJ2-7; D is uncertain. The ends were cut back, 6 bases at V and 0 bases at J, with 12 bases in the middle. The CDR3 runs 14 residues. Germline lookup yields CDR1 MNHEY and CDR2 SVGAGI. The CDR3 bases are TGTGCCAGCAGGCCCGATTGGGGCTCCTACGAGCAGTACTTC. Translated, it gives CASRPDWGSYEQYF.

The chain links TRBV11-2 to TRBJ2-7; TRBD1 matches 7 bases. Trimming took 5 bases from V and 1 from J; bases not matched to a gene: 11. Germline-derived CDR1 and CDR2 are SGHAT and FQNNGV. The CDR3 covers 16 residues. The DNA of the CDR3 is TGTGCCAGCAGCCCGGGACAGCATACCCGTTCCTACGAGCAGTACTTC. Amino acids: CASSPGQHTRSYEQYF.

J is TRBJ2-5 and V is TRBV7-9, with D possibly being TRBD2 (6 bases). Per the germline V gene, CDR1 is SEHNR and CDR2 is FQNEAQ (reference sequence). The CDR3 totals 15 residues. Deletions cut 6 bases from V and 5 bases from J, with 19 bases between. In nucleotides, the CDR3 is TGTGCCAGCAGTCCGGACCGAGCGGGCCTCGAGACCCAGTACTTC. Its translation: CASSPDRAGLETQYF.

CDR3 region: CASSSPGQFSNYGYTF. The CDR3 bases are TGTGCCAGCAGTTCCCCTGGTCAGTTTTCTAACTATGGCTACACCTTC. The chain has TRBV28 and TRBJ1-2; the D is unclear. The CDR3 covers 16 residues. Germline V CDR1 and CDR2: MDHEN, SYDVKM. V was shortened by 4 bases and J by 0 bases, with 15 bases between the two germline ends.